This TCR beta chain was identified in a study of low-dose radiotherapy and immunotherapy resistance in tumors. Study details: A dose of 0.5 Gy per fraction was delivered to Cohort 1 every 2 weeks, for a total of 6.5 Gy. Every six weeks patients received intravenous ipilimumab 1 mg/kg, and every two weeks they received intravenous nivolumab 240 mg. Every two weeks, one day ahead of radiation and immunotherapy, cyclophosphamide 200 mg/m2 was given (intravenously).

Every donor was treated with nivolumab, ipilimumab, aspirin, low-dose cyclophosphamide and also low-dose radiotherapy. The CDR3 length is 15 residues. The germline V gene encodes CDR1 SGHRS and CDR2 YFSETQ. Trimming pared 0 bases from V and 7 bases from J, leaving 11 bases between. First-strand cDNA relied on TRAV- and TRBV-specific primers spanning alpha and beta chains. It was with a constant-region primer and a V-primer adapter that TCRs were amplified over approximately 18 PCR cycles. TCRdb reprocessed the reads with MiXCR, giving one entry per CDR3 protein. The top ten clones hold roughly 10% of a sample with under 20,000 distinct CDR3 sequences, about 74% of them seen once.

The chain combines TRBV5-1 with TRBJ1-6, with D possibly matching TRBD1 (5 bases). The clonotype comes from a human donor with advanced metastatic prostate, ovarian, gallbladder or colorectal cancer (not recorded which). This table probably holds off-target reads from a library built for another chain. The CDR3 protein is CASSLGLRANSPLHF. The CDR3 DNA reads TGCGCCAGCAGCTTGGGCCTCAGGGCCAATTCACCCCTCCACTTT.